These T cell receptor beta chains were read from a single sample in a study of T cells in Graves' hyperthyroidism and ophthalmopathy. A single record per CDR3 protein comes from TCRdb applying MiXCR to the multiplex PCR reads. The table records a few hundred thousand distinct CDR3 sequences, about 15% of them present only once. The sequenced sample consisted of blood. The receptor source for this set is a woman between 25 and 40 years old with Graves' hyperthyroidism. Each CDR3 is given with its conserved first and last residue. The order of the fields is J gene, V gene, clone size, D gene, CDR3 DNA, CDR3 protein. D genes are given only for firm matches. Clone size, where shown, is once, few, many, or a class for clones that have expanded.

>TRBJ1-1|TRBV28|many|TRBD1
TGTGCCAGCAGTCCCAGGGGGAGGACTGAAGCTTTCTTT
CASSPRGRTEAFF
>TRBJ2-1|TRBV6-1|many|.
TGTGCCAGCAGAGACACCAGGGCGAATGAGCAGTTCTTC
CASRDTRANEQFF
>TRBJ2-1|TRBV5-6|.|.
TGTGCCAGCATCTTGTGGCACGCCGAACCCTACAATGAGCAGTTCTTC
CASILWHAEPYNEQFF
>TRBJ1-5|TRBV18|many|TRBD1
TGTGCCAGCTCCCCGGACAGGGACGGGCCCCAGCATTTT
CASSPDRDGPQHF
>TRBJ1-6|TRBV6-1|few|.
TGTGCCAGCAGTGAAACTAGGGATTCACCCCTCCACTTT
CASSETRDSPLHF
>TRBJ2-1|TRBV7-9|.|TRBD1
TGTGCCAGCAGCCCCGGGACAGGGTTCGATGAGCAGTTCTTC
CASSPGTGFDEQFF
>TRBJ2-3|TRBV7-3|many|TRBD1
TGTGCCAGCAGCTCCCAGGGGGCGCAGGATACGCAGTATTTT
CASSSQGAQDTQYF
>TRBJ2-1|TRBV10-3|.|TRBD1
TGTGCCATCAGCCGGGACAGCTCCTACAATGAGCAGTTCTTC
CAISRDSSYNEQFF
>TRBJ1-4|TRBV13|few|.
TGTGCCAGCAGCCGACGGATAGGTCCTAATGAAAAACTGTTTTTT
CASSRRIGPNEKLFF
>TRBJ1-1|TRBV11-2|many|.
TGTGCCAGCAGCCAACTCCAATCAAACACTGAAGCTTTCTTT
CASSQLQSNTEAFF
>TRBJ2-7|TRBV11-3|.|.
TGTGCCAGCGGATTGGGACCGACCTACGAGCAGTACTTC
CASGLGPTYEQYF
>TRBJ2-1|TRBV6-1|.|.
TGTGCCAGCAGTGAAGGGAGAGCTTTTAGCTCCTACAATGAGCAGTTCTTC
CASSEGRAFSSYNEQFF
>TRBJ1-6|TRBV18|many|TRBD1
TGTGCCAGCTCACCGGACAGGGATTCACCCCTCCACTTT
CASSPDRDSPLHF
>TRBJ2-3|TRBV4-2|.|TRBD2
TGTGCCAGCAGCCAAGAAGTTCGGATCGCGGGAGGGCCTGGAGATACGCAGTATTTT
CASSQEVRIAGGPGDTQYF
>TRBJ2-7|TRBV6-2/TRBV6-3|many|.
TGTGCCAGCAGTTACTACGGGCCAGGCGAGCAGTACTTC
CASSYYGPGEQYF
>TRBJ1-2|TRBV3-1|.|TRBD1
TGTGCCAGCAGCCAAGACGCCCTTGGGACAGGGAATGGCTACACCTTC
CASSQDALGTGNGYTF
>TRBJ1-5|TRBV7-2|many|TRBD1
TGTGCCAGCAGCCAGGGACAGGCGAGCAATCAGCCCCAGCATTTT
CASSQGQASNQPQHF
>TRBJ2-7|TRBV5-8|many|.
TGTGCCAGCAGCTTGTATTCGGGAGACGAGCAGTACTTC
CASSLYSGDEQYF
>TRBJ2-3|TRBV2|many|TRBD2
TGTGCCAGCATGGGACTAGCGGGTCCGTCGGAGACGCAGTATTTT
CASMGLAGPSETQYF
>TRBJ2-3|TRBV3-1|many|.
TGTGCCAGCAGCCAAGGCCGGCAGAGCACAGATACGCAGTATTTT
CASSQGRQSTDTQYF
>TRBJ2-7|TRBV24-1|many|TRBD1
TGTGCCACCAGTGATAGGACAGGGGGCCTATCCGAGCAGTACTTC
CATSDRTGGLSEQYF
>TRBJ2-2|TRBV10-1|.|.
TGCGCCAGCAGCAACCCCACCGGGGAGCTGTTTTTT
CASSNPTGELFF
>TRBJ2-7|TRBV6-7|many|TRBD2
TGTGCCAGCAGTTTCACTAGCGGGAGAAGGAACTACGAGCAGTACTTC
CASSFTSGRRNYEQYF
>TRBJ1-6|TRBV3-1|many|.
TGTGCCAGCAGCTCTCCGCTTCAGTTAGTATACCTCCACTTT
CASSSPLQLVYLHF
>TRBJ1-1|TRBV19|.|.
TGTGCCAGTAGATTTTTGGGTACTGAAGCTTTCTTT
CASRFLGTEAFF
>TRBJ1-6|TRBV6-1|.|.
TGTGCCAGCAGTAGTCGCCGGGGGACAAACTCACCCCTCCACTTT
CASSSRRGTNSPLHF
>TRBJ2-1|TRBV7-3|.|.
TGTGCCAGCACCCCCCGGGCCCACAATGAGCAGTTCTTC
CASTPRAHNEQFF
>TRBJ2-7|TRBV28|.|TRBD1
TGTGCCGGCACTAGGACAGGGACCTACGAGCAGTACTTC
CAGTRTGTYEQYF
>TRBJ2-7|TRBV28|many|.
TGTGCCAGCAGTCCCCAGGGAAGGGGCGAGCAGTACTTC
CASSPQGRGEQYF
>TRBJ2-1|TRBV29-1|.|TRBD2
TGCAGCGTGGGATGGACTAGCGGCATGAGCTCCTACAATGAGCAGTTCTTC
CSVGWTSGMSSYNEQFF
>TRBJ2-1|TRBV11-2|many|TRBD2
TGTGCCAGCAGCTTAGGTAGGACTAGCGGGAGTTTGGGGAATGAGCAGTTCTTC
CASSLGRTSGSLGNEQFF